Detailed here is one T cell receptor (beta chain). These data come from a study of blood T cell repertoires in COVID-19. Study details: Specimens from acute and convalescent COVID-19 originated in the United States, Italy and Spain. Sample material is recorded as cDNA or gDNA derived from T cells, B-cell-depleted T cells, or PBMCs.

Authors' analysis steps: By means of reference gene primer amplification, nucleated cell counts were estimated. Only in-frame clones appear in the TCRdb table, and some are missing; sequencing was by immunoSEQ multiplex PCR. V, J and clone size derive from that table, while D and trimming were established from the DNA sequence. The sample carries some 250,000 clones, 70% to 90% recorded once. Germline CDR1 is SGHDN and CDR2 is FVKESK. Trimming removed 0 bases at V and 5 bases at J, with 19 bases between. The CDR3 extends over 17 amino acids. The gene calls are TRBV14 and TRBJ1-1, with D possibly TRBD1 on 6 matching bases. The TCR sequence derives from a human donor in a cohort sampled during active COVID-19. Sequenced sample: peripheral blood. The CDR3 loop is CASSQDLSYRGGTEAFF. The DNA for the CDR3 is TGTGCCAGCAGCCAAGATCTAAGCTATCGAGGGGGAACTGAAGCTTTCTTT.